The source of this T cell receptor beta chain is a study of regulatory dendritic cells for organ transplantation. The CDR3 has 15 residues. Looked up from germline, CDR1 is MNHEY and CDR2 is SMNVEV (reference sequence). The V and J ends lost 5 bases and 0 bases respectively, with 14 bases between them. Naive CD45RA+ and memory CD45RO+ CD4+ or CD8+ T cells were FACS-sorted. General observations from the study: Of resting T cell subsets, memory CD8+ had the most alloreactive clonotypes. Naive T cells showed high diversity, memory cells less, memory CD8+ least. Memory CD8+ clonal expansion seemed more limited with regulatory than mature dendritic cells.

Remarks on this clone: What it binds is unknown.

TCRdb keeps only in-frame clones here, not all; method: immunoSEQ multiplex PCR. The table includes some 35,000 clones, approximately 90% detected once. The genes are TRBV27 and TRBJ2-7, with D possibly being TRBD1 (6 bases). The specimen sequenced was naive CD8+ T cells from blood. Subset given: CD45RA+ naive T cells. The origin of this receptor is a human donor in good health. This CDR3 is CASSLVDRSSYEQYF. The DNA of the CDR3 is TGTGCCAGCAGTCTGGTCGACAGGAGCTCCTACGAGCAGTACTTC.